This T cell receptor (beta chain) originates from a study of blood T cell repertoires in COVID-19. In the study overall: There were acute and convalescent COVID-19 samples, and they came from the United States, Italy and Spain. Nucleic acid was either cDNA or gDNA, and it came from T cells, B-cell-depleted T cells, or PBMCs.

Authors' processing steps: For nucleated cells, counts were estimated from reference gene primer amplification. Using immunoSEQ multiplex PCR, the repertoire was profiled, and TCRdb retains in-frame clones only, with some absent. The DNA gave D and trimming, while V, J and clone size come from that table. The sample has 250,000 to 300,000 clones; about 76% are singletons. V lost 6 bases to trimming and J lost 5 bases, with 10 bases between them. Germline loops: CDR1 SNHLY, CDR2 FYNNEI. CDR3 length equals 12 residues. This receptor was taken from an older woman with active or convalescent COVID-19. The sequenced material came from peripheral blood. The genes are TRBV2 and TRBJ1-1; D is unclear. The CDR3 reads CASSGEETEAFF. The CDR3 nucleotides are TGTGCCAGCAGCGGCGAGGAGACTGAAGCTTTCTTT.